This T cell receptor (beta chain) was observed in a study of cytomegalovirus exposure and HLA in healthy donors. PCR primers comprised 60 Vbeta and 13 Jbeta primers. Generated by immunoSEQ multiplex PCR, the TCRdb table keeps only in-frame clones and is missing some. This sample carries about 120,000 clones, more than 70% of them seen once, and the ten largest clones take around 15%. Input material: PBMCs. The TCR originated in a man aged 50 to 59 in good health and CMV-seropositive.

This CDR3 is CASSPSGLGYYEQYF. CDR3 sequence (DNA): TGTGCCAGCTCACCATCCGGACTAGGATATTACGAGCAGTACTTC. V is TRBV18 and J is TRBJ2-7, with TRBD2 matching over 7 bases. The CDR3 has 15 residues. The germline V gene encodes CDR1 KGHSH and CDR2 LQKENI. The trim removed 2 bases at V and 4 bases at J, leaving 8 bases unmatched.